These 21 T cell receptor beta chains came from one sample sequenced in a study of CXCR3-negative and CXCR3-positive naive CD8 T cells. Study results and caveats: Compared with CXCR3-negative naive cells, CXCR3-positive naive cells showed more hydrophobic TRB CDR3s.

Which antigens these TCRs recognize remains unknown. The study made its TRB cDNA libraries by 5' RACE, adding UMI labels. Each CDR3 protein gets one entry in TCRdb, which reprocessed the 5' RACE reads and gives no DNA. The specimen's table records 84,000 or so distinct CDR3 sequences. The sample comprised naive CXCR3+ CD8+ T cells from blood. Subset given: CD45RO-CCR7+CD27+CD95- naive CD8+ T cells expressing CXCR3 (TNR3+). These receptors came from a human donor in good health. Some clones in this sample may be carry-over from other donors' samples.

The chain recombines TRBV21-1 with TRBJ1-1. TRBV21-1 is marked as a pseudogene. The CDR3 runs 15 residues. CDR3 in amino acids: CASSKAVGKLLGAFF.

V gene TRBV7-9 combines with J gene TRBJ2-1; the TRBD2 assignment by TCRdb is unverifiable without DNA. The CDR3 contains 15 residues. CDR1 is SEHNR and CDR2 is FQNEAQ in the germline V gene (reference sequence). The CDR3 spells CASSLRLAGVNEQFF. Filled out from reference TRBV7-9 and TRBJ2-1, the complete variable domain reads DTGVSQNPRHKITKRGQNVTFRCDPISEHNRLYWYRQTLGQGPEFLTYFQNEAQLEKSRLLSDRFSAERPKGSFSTLEIQRTEQGDSAMYLCASSLRLAGVNEQFFGPGTRLTVL.

CDR3 in amino acids: CATSGDSYEQYF. The chain couples TRBV15 to TRBJ2-7. Germline-derived CDR1 and CDR2 are LNHNV and YYDKDF (reference sequence). The CDR3 runs 12 residues. Full variable domain (rest looked up from reference TRBV15 and TRBJ2-7): DAMVIQNPRYQVTQFGKPVTLSCSQTLNHNVMYWYQQKSSQAPKLLFHYYDKDFNNEADTPDNFQSRRPNTSFCFLDIRSPGLGDTAMYLCATSGDSYEQYFGPGTRLTVT.

The rearrangement joins TRBV7-9 to TRBJ2-7. Per the germline V gene, CDR1 is SEHNR and CDR2 is FQNEAQ (reference sequence). The CDR3 is 11 amino acids. CDR3 sequence reads: CASSHRDEQYF.

The chain employs TRBV7-2 and TRBJ2-5. Germline V CDR1 and CDR2: SGHTA, FQGNSA. The CDR3 is 15 residues long. CDR3 in amino acids: CASSSELGLGETQYF.

V usage is TRBV5-1 and J usage is TRBJ2-2; TCRdb outputs TRBD1, but without DNA this stays unchecked. CDR1 SGHRS and CDR2 YFSETQ come from the germline V gene. This CDR3 comprises 15 residues. The CDR3 protein is CASSSGQGSTGELFF. The full variable domain, with the rest looked up from reference TRBV5-1 and TRBJ2-2, is KAGVTQTPRYLIKTRGQQVTLSCSPISGHRSVSWYQQTPGQGLQFLFEYFSETQRNKGNFPGRFSGRQFSNSRSEMNVSTLELGDSALYLCASSSGQGSTGELFFGEGSRLTVL.

The chain links TRBV7-9 to TRBJ1-5. The CDR3 sequence is 12 residues long. Germline V lookup: CDR1 SEHNR, CDR2 FQNEAQ (reference sequence). This CDR3 reads CASSLGFQPQHF. Looking up the rest from reference TRBV7-9 and TRBJ1-5 gives the full variable domain: DTGVSQNPRHKITKRGQNVTFRCDPISEHNRLYWYRQTLGQGPEFLTYFQNEAQLEKSRLLSDRFSAERPKGSFSTLEIQRTEQGDSAMYLCASSLGFQPQHFGDGTRLSIL.

The chain combines TRBV7-9 with TRBJ2-4; TCRdb's D call, TRBD1, is unchecked because there is no DNA. This CDR3 is 17 amino acids long. Germline CDR1 is SEHNR and CDR2 is FQNEAQ (reference sequence). The CDR3 region is CASSLVPGALAKNIQYF.

The chain couples TRBV27 to TRBJ2-6; the TCRdb call, TRBD1, lacks DNA for checking. CDR3 length: 16 residues. Germline V lookup: CDR1 MNHEY, CDR2 SMNVEV (reference sequence). CDR3 sequence reads: CASSLRGGSGANVLTF.

The rearrangement uses TRBV5-1 and TRBJ2-7; checking the TCRdb D call of TRBD2 is not possible without DNA. The CDR3 has 13 residues. From germline, CDR1 is SGHRS and CDR2 YFSETQ. This CDR3 is CASSSSGTYEQYF.

The rearrangement links TRBV28 to TRBJ2-4; TCRdb's assignment of TRBD1 cannot be checked, as there is no DNA. This CDR3 region has 11 residues. Germline CDR1 and CDR2: MDHEN and SYDVKM. CDR3 region: CASTRGNIQYF.

The chain joins TRBV28 to TRBJ2-7; TCRdb indicates TRBD2, and absent DNA this call remains unverified. In germline, CDR1 is MDHEN, CDR2 SYDVKM. CDR3 length: 15 amino acids. The CDR3: CASSQWGLDGYEQYF. Full variable domain (missing parts from reference TRBV28 and TRBJ2-7): DVKVTQSSRYLVKRTGEKVFLECVQDMDHENMFWYRQDPGLGLRLIYFSYDVKMKEKGDIPEGYSVSREKKERFSLILESASTNQTSMYLCASSQWGLDGYEQYFGPGTRLTVT.

This chain uses TRBV11-2 with TRBJ2-1; the D call of TRBD1 rests on TCRdb alone, since no DNA is present to check it. This CDR3 has 15 amino acids. Germline assignment: CDR1 SGHAT and CDR2 FQNNGV. The CDR3 reads CASSLWDSKRNEQFF.

V and J are TRBV28 and TRBJ1-2; as DNA is missing, the TRBD1 call by TCRdb cannot be tested. The length of the CDR3 is 14 residues. CDR1 and CDR2 (germline): MDHEN, SYDVKM. The CDR3: CASSLPGTPYGYTF.

The chain uses TRBV28 and TRBJ2-7; TCRdb selects TRBD1, and the lack of DNA leaves this call unchecked. Germline CDR1 is MDHEN and CDR2 is SYDVKM. The CDR3 runs to 14 residues. CDR3 residues: CASSPGTGFYEQYF. Filled out from reference TRBV28 and TRBJ2-7, the complete variable domain reads DVKVTQSSRYLVKRTGEKVFLECVQDMDHENMFWYRQDPGLGLRLIYFSYDVKMKEKGDIPEGYSVSREKKERFSLILESASTNQTSMYLCASSPGTGFYEQYFGPGTRLTVT.

This chain's CDR3 is CASLDPGQSNTGELFF. The V and J genes are TRBV2 and TRBJ2-2; TCRdb lists TRBD2, though no DNA is available to test this call. The CDR3 is made up of 16 amino acids. Germline values: CDR1 SNHLY, CDR2 FYNNEI.

The CDR3 is CASMVQTQETQYF. The chain joins TRBV2 to TRBJ2-5. CDR3 size: 13 residues. Germline loops: CDR1 SNHLY, CDR2 FYNNEI.

This chain joins TRBV28 and TRBJ2-3; TCRdb outputs TRBD1, but without DNA this stays unchecked. Germline assignment: CDR1 MDHEN and CDR2 SYDVKM. The CDR3 is 15 amino acids. The CDR3 is CASRPTGTLRDTQYF.

CDR3: CASSEAGGSKFF. The rearrangement uses TRBV28 and TRBJ2-1; TCRdb's D call, TRBD2, is unchecked because there is no DNA. Germline V lookup: CDR1 MDHEN, CDR2 SYDVKM. The CDR3 totals 12 residues.

This chain joins TRBV12-3 or TRBV12-4 and TRBJ2-2; no DNA is available, so the TRBD2 call from TCRdb remains unchecked. This CDR3 has 16 amino acids. CDR3 residues: CASSPGEGQDTGELFF.

The CDR3 loop is CASSKDSNQPQHF. This rearrangement joins TRBV28 to TRBJ1-5. From germline, CDR1 is MDHEN and CDR2 SYDVKM. This CDR3 comprises 13 residues.